This entry concerns a single T cell receptor (beta chain). A much larger clone sits a single nucleotide away, making a read error possible. TCRdb called the RT-PCR reads again in MiXCR, with one record for every CDR3 protein. The data show more than 550,000 distinct CDR3 sequences, with 12% to 15% seen just once and roughly 3.6% held by the top ten. Germline CDR1 reads MNHEY; CDR2 reads SVGAGI. The CDR3 runs 14 residues. This clonotype was obtained from a female donor in good health, serving as a healthy control. This chain joins TRBV6-5 and TRBJ1-6; TRBD1 matches 12 bases. Sequencing was done on a sample of memory CD4+ T cells from blood. CDR3 region: CASTPGQGASPIHF. The CDR3 DNA sequence: TGTGCCAGCACCCCGGGACAGGGGGCTTCACCCATCCACTTT.